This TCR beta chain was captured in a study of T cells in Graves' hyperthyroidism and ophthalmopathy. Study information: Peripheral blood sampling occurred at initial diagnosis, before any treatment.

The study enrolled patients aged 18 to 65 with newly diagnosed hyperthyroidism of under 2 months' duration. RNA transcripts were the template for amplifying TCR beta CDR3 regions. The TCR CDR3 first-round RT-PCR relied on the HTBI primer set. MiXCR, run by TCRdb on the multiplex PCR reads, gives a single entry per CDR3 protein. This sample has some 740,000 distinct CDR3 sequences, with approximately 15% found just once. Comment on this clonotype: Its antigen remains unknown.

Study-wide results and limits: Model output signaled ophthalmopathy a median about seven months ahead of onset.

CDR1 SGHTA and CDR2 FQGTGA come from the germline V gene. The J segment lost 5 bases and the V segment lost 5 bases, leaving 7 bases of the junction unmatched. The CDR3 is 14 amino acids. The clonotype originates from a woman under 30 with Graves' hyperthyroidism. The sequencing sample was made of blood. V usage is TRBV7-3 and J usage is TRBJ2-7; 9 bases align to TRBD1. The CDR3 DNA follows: TGTGCCAGCAGCCGGGGGACAGGGAGCGACGAGCAGTACTTC. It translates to CASSRGTGSDEQYF. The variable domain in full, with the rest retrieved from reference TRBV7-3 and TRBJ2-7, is GAGVSQTPSNKVTEKGKYVELRCDPISGHTALYWYRQSLGQGPEFLIYFQGTGAADDSGLPNDRFFAVRPEGSVSTLKIQRTERGDSAVYLCASSRGTGSDEQYFGPGTRLTVT.